This T cell receptor beta chain was captured in a study of blood T cell repertoires in COVID-19. Using immunoSEQ multiplex PCR, the repertoire was profiled, and TCRdb retains in-frame clones only, with some absent. The sample includes approximately 240,000 clones, 84% seen only once; the top ten take about 1.5%. The CDR3 spans 15 residues. Germline CDR1 reads SGHAT; CDR2 reads FQNNGV. J gave up 6 bases and V 5 bases, and 10 bases lay outside the gene matches. Material for sequencing was peripheral blood. The V call is TRBV11-2, the J call TRBJ1-2; 9 bases are shared with TRBD1. The TCR comes from a woman aged 40-49 years who had recovered from COVID-19. This CDR3 is CASSHPLGTGNGYTF. In nucleotides, the CDR3 is TGTGCCAGCAGCCACCCGCTCGGGACAGGGAATGGCTACACCTTC.